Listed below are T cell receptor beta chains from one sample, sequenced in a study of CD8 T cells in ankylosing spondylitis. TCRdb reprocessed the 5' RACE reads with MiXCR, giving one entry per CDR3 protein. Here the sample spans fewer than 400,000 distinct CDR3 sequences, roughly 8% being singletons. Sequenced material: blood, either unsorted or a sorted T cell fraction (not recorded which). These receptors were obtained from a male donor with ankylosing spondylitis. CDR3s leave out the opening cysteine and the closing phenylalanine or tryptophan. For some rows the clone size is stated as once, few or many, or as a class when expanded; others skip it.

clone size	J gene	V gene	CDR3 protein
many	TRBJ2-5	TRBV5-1	ASSPRRRLQETQY
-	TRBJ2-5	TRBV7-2	ASSSLPIAGQETQY
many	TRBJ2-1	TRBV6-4	ASSRFRENEQF
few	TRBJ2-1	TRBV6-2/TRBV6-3	ASSPTRGRDEQF
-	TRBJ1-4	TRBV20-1	SARDTGDEATDEKLF
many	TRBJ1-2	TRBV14	ASSQTPGRVLHYYGYT
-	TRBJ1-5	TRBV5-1	ASSLTGVFNQPQH
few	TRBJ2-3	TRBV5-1	ASSSGSTSSTDTQY
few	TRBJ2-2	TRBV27	ATRDGYRGLF
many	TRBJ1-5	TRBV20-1	SARIGGNQPQH
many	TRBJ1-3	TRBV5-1	ASSSGPSGNTIY
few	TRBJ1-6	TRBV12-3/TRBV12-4	ASMRVLTSPLH
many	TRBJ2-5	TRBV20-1	SARGDYSETQY
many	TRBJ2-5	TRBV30	AWSRREGETQY
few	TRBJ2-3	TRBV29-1	SVATGTETSTDTQY
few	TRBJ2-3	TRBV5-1	ASSLVDRSTDTQY
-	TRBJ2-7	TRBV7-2	ASHGPREQY
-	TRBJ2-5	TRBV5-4	ASSLWREGETQY
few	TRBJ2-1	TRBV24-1	ATSDSAFKQF
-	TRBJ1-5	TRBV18	ASSPGGPENQPQH
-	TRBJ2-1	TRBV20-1	SASVAGMGEQF
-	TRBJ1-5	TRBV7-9	ASSPGVVGPQH
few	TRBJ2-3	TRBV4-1	ASSQGLAEDTQY
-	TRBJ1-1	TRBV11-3	ASSGYPGARAEAF
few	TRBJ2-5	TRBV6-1	ASRVAGVEETQY
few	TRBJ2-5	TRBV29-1	SVDLTLETQY
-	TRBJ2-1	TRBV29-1	SVAAGNEQF
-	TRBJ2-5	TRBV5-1	ASSLARTASGEGGETQY
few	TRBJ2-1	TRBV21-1	ASSKVLNEQF
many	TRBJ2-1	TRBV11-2	ASSWVVFSYNEQF
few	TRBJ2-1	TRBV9	ASSPWTPMGEQF
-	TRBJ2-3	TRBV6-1	ASSERQGGGFTQY
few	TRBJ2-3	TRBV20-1	SASVPAGVSTDTQY
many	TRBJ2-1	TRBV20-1	SALGLAGVSSYNEQF
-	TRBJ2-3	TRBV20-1	SARARGLGTDTQY
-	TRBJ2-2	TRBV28	ASSWTGEGGRGTGELF
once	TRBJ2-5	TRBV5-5	ASSFQGPQETQY
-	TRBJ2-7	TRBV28	ASRKYGTGSHEQY
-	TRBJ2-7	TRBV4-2	ASSQAGDHEQY
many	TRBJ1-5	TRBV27	ASSPGIDSNQPQH
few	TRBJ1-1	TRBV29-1	SAGGTANTEAF
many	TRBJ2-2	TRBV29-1	SVGDSTNTGELF